This T cell receptor (beta chain) was captured by sequencing in a study of regulatory T cells in long-lasting Graves disease (dated by TCRdb to the early 2020s). For the study in its entirety: Persistent Graves' disease meant more than 5 years of antithyroid drug treatment with TSH receptor autoantibodies that stayed positive. In the clinical cohort, patients with persistent Graves' disease had used antithyroid drugs for an average of about 10 years. The study was registered as a clinical trial and conducted in China. TCR sequencing covered around 13 persistent and 20 newly diagnosed Graves' disease patients, about 35 samples in total. Patients with persistent Graves' disease were compared with patients with newly diagnosed Graves' disease using TCR sequencing and RNA sequencing of peripheral blood.

From the cysteine through the phenylalanine, the CDR3 covers 14 amino acids. Solely the CDR3 DNA is kept, with 42 bases framed from the first base. CDR1 and CDR2, per the germline V gene, are MNHEY and SVGAGI. V is cut back by 2 bases and J by 0 bases, with 1 base in the junction unmatched. The library was obtained by multiplex PCR. TCRdb shows the sequencer as Illumina HiSeq 4000. TCR beta libraries were built with iRepertoire HTBI primers and Arm-PCR amplification of CDR3 regions. PCR products were gel purified before sequencing. The study's processing was this. A total of 62 TRBV and under 15 TRBJ segments were identified across samples and were used for gene usage analysis of CDR3 amino acid clonotypes. COPE and FqMerger were used to merge filtered high-quality paired reads into contigs. Contigs were aligned with BLAST to IMGT TRBV, TRBD and TRBJ reference genes, and CDR3 was defined per IMGT. Any clonotype with a frequency above 0.1% was classified as a highly expanded clone. Shannon entropy served as the measure of repertoire diversity, while the Gini coefficient captured V-J evenness. Clonotypes shared by more than one individual were considered public. Using fastp trimming at Q25 and MiXCR clonotype assembly, TCRdb reanalyzed the public sequencing data and kept in-frame beta chains. Every entry covers one CDR3 protein and lists the most common genes and DNA from its rows. TCRdb assigned the V and J calls; the authors' analysis was not used. Recorded for this sample are about 460,000 distinct CDR3 sequences; 22% of them occurred a single time. The top ten clonotypes cover 10% to 15% of the sample.

Many counts were recorded for this clonotype. The antigen this receptor binds is unknown. No base quality values were provided; no much bigger clone lies one nucleotide off. The meaning of the sample's time point label: persistent/refractory GD, antithyroid drugs over 5 years with positive TRAb. For both TCR sequencing and RNA sequencing, RNA was extracted from PBMCs using TRIzol. The diagnosis of Graves' disease followed American Thyroid Association guidelines. Patients were recruited from an endocrinology department in Xi'an, China. Each patient gave 8.5 to 9.5 milliliters of peripheral blood, collected in an EDTA anticoagulant tube. Ficoll Paque Plus density gradient separation was used to isolate PBMCs, and no further T cell sorting was performed. RNA quality was checked with an Agilent 2100 Bioanalyzer and agarose gel, and concentration with a NanoDrop 2000. What the study reported, not specific to this receptor: Sequencing and analysis were restricted to the TCR beta chain. Compared with newly diagnosed patients, patients with persistent Graves' disease had lower TCR Shannon entropy and fewer highly expanded clones, which suggests clonal expansion. The authors acknowledged the small sample size as a limitation that may reduce accuracy. Patients with persistent disease shared more public clonotypes (around 2,500) than newly diagnosed patients did (around 980). Because the primary lesion, thyroid tissue, could not be accessed, the study looked at peripheral blood alone. TRBV28, TRBJ1-2 and TRBJ2-5 were preferentially used in persistent disease, while TRBV20-1 and TRBJ2-1 were favored in newly diagnosed disease.

The sequencing used peripheral blood mononuclear cells (PBMCs), collected when the disease was refractory, from a patient treated with antithyroid drugs. The TCR was taken from a female donor with Graves disease. The V and J segments used are TRBV6-5 and TRBJ2-7; 7 bases in between match TRBD1. The DNA sequence is given as TGTGCCAGCAGTTACAGGGGGCTCTCCTACGAGCAGTACTTC. Its protein reads: CASSYRGLSYEQYF.